This T cell receptor (beta chain) appears in the sequencing data of a study of T cells in Graves' hyperthyroidism and ophthalmopathy. The investigators amplified TCR beta CDR3 regions from RNA transcripts. TCR CDR3 regions were first amplified by RT-PCR with HTBI primers. Each CDR3 protein gets one entry after TCRdb re-called the multiplex PCR reads with MiXCR. The table includes approximately 740,000 distinct CDR3 sequences, around 15% detected once. Regarding the study as a whole: It was a median approximately six months before onset that the model predicted ophthalmopathy. The blood repertoire included most of the expanded thyroid clonotypes above 0.001.

Hyperthyroidism, newly diagnosed and lasting under 2 months, affected patients aged 18 to 65. About 10 ml of fresh peripheral blood supplied the PBMCs. Notes on this clonotype: Its antigen is undetermined.

Germline values: CDR1 SEHNR, CDR2 FQNEAQ (reference sequence). The V end was cut by 4 bases, the J end by 7 bases, with 10 bases between. This CDR3 has 13 residues. The TCR sequence derives from a woman aged 18-29 years with Graves' hyperthyroidism. Sequencing input: blood. The chain combines TRBV7-9 with TRBJ2-2; TRBD1 is a possible D gene (5 bases). The CDR3, as DNA: TGTGCCAGCAGCTCAACAGGCGTCGGGGAGCTGTTTTTT. As protein: CASSSTGVGELFF.